This T cell receptor beta chain was retrieved from a study of cytomegalovirus exposure and HLA in healthy donors. Overall study: The study placed about 86% of its 398 genotyped donors in the Caucasian-associated ancestry cluster.

Details on this clone: Its antigen is currently unknown.

13 Jbeta primers and 60 Vbeta primers were used for the PCR. Profiling relied on immunoSEQ multiplex PCR, and the TCRdb table lists in-frame clones only, not all of them. Of about 140,000 clones detected, approximately 80% appear once; the ten largest clones hold 3.5% to 5%. Donors sampled were nominally healthy, though unrecorded immune exposures were likely. The study's findings and limits: Accurate prediction of HLA-A and HLA-B alleles (for most subjects) was reportedly achieved from TCR beta sequences. Rarity marked most TCR sequences, yet some public TCRs occurred in many donors.

Germline assignment: CDR1 MNHEY and CDR2 SMNVEV (reference sequence). Trimming shortened V by 6 bases and J by 0 bases, and 10 bases separated the two germline ends. CDR3 length: 14 residues. The rearrangement uses TRBV27 and TRBJ2-3, with D unresolved. This receptor was obtained from a man in his forties in good health and CMV-seropositive. Sequenced sample: PBMCs. CDR3 sequence reads: CASRPSYSTDTQYF. In DNA, the CDR3 is TGTGCCAGCAGACCCTCCTACAGCACAGATACGCAGTATTTT.